This T cell receptor beta chain is from a study of patients and donors after allogeneic stem cell transplantation. There are many counts of this clonotype. TCRdb re-analysed the RT-PCR reads in MiXCR, keeping a single row per CDR3 protein. The data show roughly 230,000 distinct CDR3 sequences, with over 12% seen just once and roughly 10% held by the top ten. Germline values: CDR1 MNHEY, CDR2 SMNVEV (reference sequence). The CDR3 totals 13 residues. V lost 4 bases and J 6 bases, leaving 12 bases between the germline ends. The rearrangement links TRBV27 to TRBJ1-1; D might be TRBD1 (5 bases). This receptor was taken from a human donor who was either an allogeneic HSCT recipient or a stem cell or donor lymphocyte infusion donor (not recorded which). It is not recorded whose cells these are; they may come from a transplant donor. Material for sequencing was blood, either unsorted or a sorted T cell fraction (not recorded which). Written as DNA, the CDR3 is TGTGCCAGCAGTTCGGGGGGAATGGCTGAAGCTTTCTTT. This encodes CASSSGGMAEAFF.